This T cell receptor (beta chain) derives from a study of blood T cell repertoires in COVID-19. The CDR3 has 14 residues. The J segment lost 5 bases and the V segment lost 3 bases, leaving 4 bases of the junction unmatched. CDR1 is LNHDA and CDR2 is SQIVND in the germline V gene (reference sequence). Measured with immunoSEQ multiplex PCR; TCRdb has only the in-frame clones, and not every one. The top ten clones hold around 10% of a sample with under 250,000 clones, 85% of them seen once. This clone came up once. Recruitment covered 20 to 25 US areas and drew participants whose ages spanned roughly 18 to 89 years. Participants were placed into cohorts based on the clinical history they reported.

This receptor was taken from a woman in her forties or fifties with acute COVID-19. V is TRBV19 and J is TRBJ1-2, with 9 bases aligning to TRBD1. The sample taken for sequencing was PBMCs or T cells enriched from blood (not recorded which). The CDR3 loop is CASSITDRGYGYTF. CDR3 in DNA: TGTGCCAGTAGTATCACCGACAGGGGGTATGGCTACACCTTC. Full variable domain (rest looked up from reference TRBV19 and TRBJ1-2): DGGITQSPKYLFRKEGQNVTLSCEQNLNHDAMYWYRQDPGQGLRLIYYSQIVNDFQKGDIAEGYSVSREKKESFPLTVTSAQKNPTAFYLCASSITDRGYGYTFGSGTRLTVV.